This entry features one T cell receptor (beta chain) sequence. Among Cohort 3 donors, those recovered had two negative PCRs, clearance, or symptom resolution. The record originates from a study of blood T cell repertoires in COVID-19. Study-wide background: Sites across the United States, Italy and Spain contributed samples from acute and convalescent COVID-19.

Trimming cost V 4 bases and J 2 bases, with 11 bases left between them. The CDR3 runs 15 residues. CDR1 is KGHSH and CDR2 is LQKENI in the germline V gene. Authors' data handling: Amplified reference gene primers provided the basis for estimating nucleated cell counts. TCRdb's table, derived via immunoSEQ multiplex PCR, lists solely in-frame clones and lacks some. V, J and clone size were drawn from that table, and D and trimming were deduced from the DNA. The repertoire holds a few hundred thousand clones, roughly 85% seen once, with about 6% in the top ten. J is TRBJ2-2 and V is TRBV18; the D gene is possibly TRBD2 (6 bases). The TCR comes from a woman aged 40 to 50 who had recovered from COVID-19. Source material: PBMCs or T cells enriched from blood (not recorded which). CDR3 residues: CASSLGTPNTGELFF. The CDR3 coding sequence is TGTGCCAGCTCACTTGGGACTCCCAACACCGGGGAGCTGTTTTTT.